This T cell receptor (beta chain) is drawn from a study of technical replicates of blood from several donors. From germline, CDR1 is SGHRS and CDR2 YFSETQ. CDR3 length: 16 amino acids. The V segment lost 3 bases and the J segment 5 bases; nucleotides outside the gene matches: 13. The data were produced by immunoSEQ multiplex PCR, yet TCRdb's version contains in-frame clones alone and is incomplete. The sample lists almost 85,000 clones; almost 98% were seen once. The V and J genes are TRBV5-1 and TRBJ2-5, with 7 bases aligning to TRBD1. The receptor was derived from a human donor in good health. Sequencing was performed on T cells isolated from PBMCs. The CDR3 DNA follows: TGCGCCAGCAGCTCCCGACAGGGAAGGATTGGCGAGACCCAGTACTTC. This translates into CASSSRQGRIGETQYF. Combining the CDR3 with reference TRBV5-1 and TRBJ2-5 gives the whole variable domain KAGVTQTPRYLIKTRGQQVTLSCSPISGHRSVSWYQQTPGQGLQFLFEYFSETQRNKGNFPGRFSGRQFSNSRSEMNVSTLELGDSALYLCASSSRQGRIGETQYFGPGTRLLVL.